What follows describes a single TCR beta chain. Which antigen it targets is not known. Base qualities were left out, and no much larger clone turns up one base away. This sample stems from a study of T cell changes during pregnancy in multiple sclerosis (dated by TCRdb to between 2018 and 2021). Background on the whole study: The study looked at changes in the T cell repertoire across pregnancy in women with multiple sclerosis.

The library came from the immunoSEQ multiplex PCR assay. The source is immuneACCESS, and TCRdb retained only in-frame sequences with V and J called. Part of the clones is not carried over; for the studies checked, unresolved V genes explain less than half of this, and the remainder is unexplained. The sample table records tens of thousands of clones; 88% of these occur just once. Under 2% of the sample is in the top ten clones. At the junction V is shortened by 1 base and J by 4 bases, with 8 bases in between. CDR1 SGHDT and CDR2 YYEEEE are derived from the germline V gene. The CDR3 has 13 amino acids, counting the end cysteine and phenylalanine. Of all the DNA, just the CDR3 is kept, 39 bases in frame from base 1.

This clonotype was obtained from a female donor with multiple sclerosis, enrolled in a pregnancy study. This chain is built from TRBV5-6 and TRBJ1-2; a tentative D match to TRBD1 spans 5 bases. The sample in question was peripheral blood, obtained in the first trimester of pregnancy. CDR3 region: CASSLRGSYGYTF. The DNA sequence follows: TGTGCCAGCAGCTTGCGGGGGAGCTATGGCTACACCTTC.